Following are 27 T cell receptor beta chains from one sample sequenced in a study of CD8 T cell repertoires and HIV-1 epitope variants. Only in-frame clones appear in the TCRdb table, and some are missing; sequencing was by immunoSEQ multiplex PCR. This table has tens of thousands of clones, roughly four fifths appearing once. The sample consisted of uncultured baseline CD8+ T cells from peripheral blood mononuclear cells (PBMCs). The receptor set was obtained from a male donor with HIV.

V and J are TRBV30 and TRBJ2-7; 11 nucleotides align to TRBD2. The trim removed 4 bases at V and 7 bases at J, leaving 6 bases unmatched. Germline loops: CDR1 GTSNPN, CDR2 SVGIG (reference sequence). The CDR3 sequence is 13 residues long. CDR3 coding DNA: TGTGCCTGGACAATAGCGGGGGGGCGTGAGCAGTACTTC. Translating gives CAWTIAGGREQYF.

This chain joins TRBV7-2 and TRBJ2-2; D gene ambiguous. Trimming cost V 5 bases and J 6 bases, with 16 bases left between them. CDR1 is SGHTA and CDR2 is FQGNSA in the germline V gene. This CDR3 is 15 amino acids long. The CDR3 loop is CASSPGILQSGELFF. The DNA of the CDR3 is TGTGCCAGCAGCCCAGGAATCCTGCAGTCCGGGGAGCTGTTTTTT.

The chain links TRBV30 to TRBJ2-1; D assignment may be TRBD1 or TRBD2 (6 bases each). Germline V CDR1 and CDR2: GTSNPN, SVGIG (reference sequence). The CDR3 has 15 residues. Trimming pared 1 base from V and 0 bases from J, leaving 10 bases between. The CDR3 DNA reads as TGTGCCTGGAGTGGGGGGGCAGCCTCCTACAATGAGCAGTTCTTC. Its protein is CAWSGGAASYNEQFF.

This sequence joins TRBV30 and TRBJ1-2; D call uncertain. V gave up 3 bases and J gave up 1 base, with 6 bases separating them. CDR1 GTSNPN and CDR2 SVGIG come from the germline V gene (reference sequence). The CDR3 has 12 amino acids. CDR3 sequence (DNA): TGTGCCTGGAGAGGAGTTAACTATGGCTACACCTTC. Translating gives CAWRGVNYGYTF.

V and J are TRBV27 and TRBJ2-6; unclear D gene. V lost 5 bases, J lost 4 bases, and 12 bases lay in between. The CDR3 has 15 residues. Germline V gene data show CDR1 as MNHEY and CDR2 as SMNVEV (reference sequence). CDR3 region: CASSTLPAGANVLTF. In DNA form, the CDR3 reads TGTGCCAGCAGTACCCTTCCGGCCGGGGCCAACGTCCTGACTTTC.

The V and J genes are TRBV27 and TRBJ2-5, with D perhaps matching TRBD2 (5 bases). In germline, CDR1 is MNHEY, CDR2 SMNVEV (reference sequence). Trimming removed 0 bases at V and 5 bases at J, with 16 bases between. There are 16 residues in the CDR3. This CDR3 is CASSLSSSRGRETQYF. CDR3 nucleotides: TGTGCCAGCAGTTTATCTTCCTCCCGAGGGCGGGAGACCCAGTACTTC.

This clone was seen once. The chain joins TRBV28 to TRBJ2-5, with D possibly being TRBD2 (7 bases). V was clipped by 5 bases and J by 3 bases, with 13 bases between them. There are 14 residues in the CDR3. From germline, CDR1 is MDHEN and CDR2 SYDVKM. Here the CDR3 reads CASSMLGGEETQYF. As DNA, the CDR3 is TGTGCCAGCAGTATGCTAGGGGGGGAAGAGACCCAGTACTTC.

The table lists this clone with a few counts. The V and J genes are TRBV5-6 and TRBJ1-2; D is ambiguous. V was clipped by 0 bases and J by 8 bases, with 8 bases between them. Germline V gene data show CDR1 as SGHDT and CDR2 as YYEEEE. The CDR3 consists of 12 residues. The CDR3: CASSLVGSGYTF. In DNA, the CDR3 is TGTGCCAGCAGCTTGGTAGGGAGCGGCTACACCTTC. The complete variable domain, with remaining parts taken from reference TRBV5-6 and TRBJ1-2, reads DAGVTQSPTHLIKTRGQQVTLRCSPKSGHDTVSWYQQALGQGPQFIFQYYEEEERQRGNFPDRFSGHQFPNYSSELNVNALLLGDSALYLCASSLVGSGYTFGSGTRLTVV.

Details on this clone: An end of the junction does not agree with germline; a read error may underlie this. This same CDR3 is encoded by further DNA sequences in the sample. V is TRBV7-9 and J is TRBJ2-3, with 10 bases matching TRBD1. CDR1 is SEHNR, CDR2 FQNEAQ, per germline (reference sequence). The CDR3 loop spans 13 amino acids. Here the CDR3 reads CASSWTGGDTQYF. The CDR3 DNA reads TGTGCCAGTAGCTGGACAGGGGGAGATACGCAGTATTTT.

The CDR3 spells CASSPQGGQNQPQHF. CDR3 DNA: TGTGCCAGCAGCCCACAAGGGGGTCAAAATCAGCCCCAGCATTTT. The rearrangement uses TRBV7-2 and TRBJ1-5, with D perhaps matching TRBD1 (6 bases). Germline loops: CDR1 SGHTA, CDR2 FQGNSA. V was pared by 5 bases and J by 4 bases, with 15 bases between. The CDR3 length is 15 residues.

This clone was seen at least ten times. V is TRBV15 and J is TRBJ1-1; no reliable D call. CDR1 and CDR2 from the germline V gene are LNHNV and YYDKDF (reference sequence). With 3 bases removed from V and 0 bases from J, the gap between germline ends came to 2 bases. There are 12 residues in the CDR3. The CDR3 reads CATSSVNTEAFF. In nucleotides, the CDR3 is TGTGCCACCAGCAGTGTGAACACTGAAGCTTTCTTT.

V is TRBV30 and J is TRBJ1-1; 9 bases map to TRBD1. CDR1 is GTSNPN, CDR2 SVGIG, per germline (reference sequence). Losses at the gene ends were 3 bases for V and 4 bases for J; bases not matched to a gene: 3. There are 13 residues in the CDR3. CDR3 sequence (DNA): TGTGCCTGGAGATCGACAGGGGGCACTGAAGCTTTCTTT. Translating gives CAWRSTGGTEAFF.

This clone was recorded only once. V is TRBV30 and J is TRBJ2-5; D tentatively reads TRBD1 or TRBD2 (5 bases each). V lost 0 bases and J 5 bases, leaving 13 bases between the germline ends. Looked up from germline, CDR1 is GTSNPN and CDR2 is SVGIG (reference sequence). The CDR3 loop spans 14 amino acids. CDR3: CAWSVLPGTETQYF. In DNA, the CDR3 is TGTGCCTGGAGTGTACTTCCAGGGACGGAGACCCAGTACTTC.

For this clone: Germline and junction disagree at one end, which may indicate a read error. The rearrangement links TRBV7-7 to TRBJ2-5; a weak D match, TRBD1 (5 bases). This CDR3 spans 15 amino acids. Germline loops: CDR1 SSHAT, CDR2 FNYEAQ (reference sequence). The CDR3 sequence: CASSLVQGSGETQYF. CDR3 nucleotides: TGTGCTAGCAGCTTAGTTCAGGGCAGTGGAGAGACCCAGTACTTC.

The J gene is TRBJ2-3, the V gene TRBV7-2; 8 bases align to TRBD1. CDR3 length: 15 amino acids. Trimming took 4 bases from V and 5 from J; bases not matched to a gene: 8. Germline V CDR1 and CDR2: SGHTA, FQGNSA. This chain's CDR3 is CASSSTGQGGDTQYF. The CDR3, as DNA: TGTGCCAGCAGCTCCACCGGACAGGGAGGAGATACGCAGTATTTT.

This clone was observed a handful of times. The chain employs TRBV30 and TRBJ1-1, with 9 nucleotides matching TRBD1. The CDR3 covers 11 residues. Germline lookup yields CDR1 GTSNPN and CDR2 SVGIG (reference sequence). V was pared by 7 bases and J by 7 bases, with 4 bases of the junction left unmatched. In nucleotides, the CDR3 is TGTGCCTATGGGGACAGGGTTGAAGCTTTCTTT. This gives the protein CAYGDRVEAFF. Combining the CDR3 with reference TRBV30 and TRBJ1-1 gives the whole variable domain SQTIHQWPATLVQPVGSPLSLECTVEGTSNPNLYWYRQAAGRGLQLLFYSVGIGQISSEVPQNLSASRPQDRQFILSSKKLLLSDSGFYLCAYGDRVEAFFGQGTRLTVV.

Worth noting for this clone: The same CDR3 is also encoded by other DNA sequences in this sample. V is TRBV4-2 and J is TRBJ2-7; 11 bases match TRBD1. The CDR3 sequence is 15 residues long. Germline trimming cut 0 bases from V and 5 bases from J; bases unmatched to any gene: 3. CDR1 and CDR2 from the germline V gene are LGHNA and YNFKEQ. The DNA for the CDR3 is TGTGCCAGCAGCCAAGAGAGGACAGGGGGCCACGAGCAGTACTTC. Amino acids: CASSQERTGGHEQYF.

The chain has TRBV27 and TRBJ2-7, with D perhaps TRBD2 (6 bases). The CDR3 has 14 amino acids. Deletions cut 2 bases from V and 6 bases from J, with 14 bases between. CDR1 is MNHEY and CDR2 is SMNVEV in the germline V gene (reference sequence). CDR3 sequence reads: CASSLLATTSEQYF. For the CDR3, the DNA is TGTGCCAGCAGTTTACTAGCGACCACATCCGAGCAGTACTTC.

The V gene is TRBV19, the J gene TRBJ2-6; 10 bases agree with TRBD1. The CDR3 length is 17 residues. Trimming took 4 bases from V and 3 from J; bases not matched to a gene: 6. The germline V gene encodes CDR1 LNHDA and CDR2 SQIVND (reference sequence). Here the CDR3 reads CASSNPDRGYGANVLTF. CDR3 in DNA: TGTGCCAGTAGTAATCCGGACAGGGGGTATGGGGCCAACGTCCTGACTTTC.

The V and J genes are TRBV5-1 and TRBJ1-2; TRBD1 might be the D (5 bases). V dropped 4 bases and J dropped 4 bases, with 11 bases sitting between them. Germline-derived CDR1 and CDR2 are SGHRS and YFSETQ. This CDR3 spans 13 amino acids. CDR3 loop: CASSKDKLYGYTF. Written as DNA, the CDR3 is TGCGCCAGCAGCAAGGACAAGCTCTATGGCTACACCTTC.

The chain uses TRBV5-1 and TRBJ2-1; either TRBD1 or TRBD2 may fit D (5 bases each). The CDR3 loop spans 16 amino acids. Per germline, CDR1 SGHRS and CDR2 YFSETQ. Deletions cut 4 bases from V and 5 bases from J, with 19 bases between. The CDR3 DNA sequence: TGCGCCAGCAGCCCGGGACCCCGGAATGCCGACAATGAGCAGTTCTTC. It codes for CASSPGPRNADNEQFF.

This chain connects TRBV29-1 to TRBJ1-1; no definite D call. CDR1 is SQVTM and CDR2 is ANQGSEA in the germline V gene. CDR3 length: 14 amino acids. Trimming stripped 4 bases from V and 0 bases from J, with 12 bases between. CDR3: CSVGIAAMNTEAFF. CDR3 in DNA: TGCAGCGTTGGAATTGCAGCTATGAACACTGAAGCTTTCTTT.

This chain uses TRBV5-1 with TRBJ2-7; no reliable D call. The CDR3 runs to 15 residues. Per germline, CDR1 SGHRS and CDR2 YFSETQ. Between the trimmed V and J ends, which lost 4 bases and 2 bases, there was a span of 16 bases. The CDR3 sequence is CASSLDLIGPYEQYF. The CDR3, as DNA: TGCGCCAGCAGCCTCGACCTGATAGGACCCTACGAGCAGTACTTC.

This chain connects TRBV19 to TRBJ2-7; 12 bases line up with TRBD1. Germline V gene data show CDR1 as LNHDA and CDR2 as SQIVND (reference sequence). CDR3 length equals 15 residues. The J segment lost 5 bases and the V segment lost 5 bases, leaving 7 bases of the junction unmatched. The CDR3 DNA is TGTGCCAGTAGTCAGTCCGGGACAGGGGGCGACGAGCAGTACTTC. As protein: CASSQSGTGGDEQYF.

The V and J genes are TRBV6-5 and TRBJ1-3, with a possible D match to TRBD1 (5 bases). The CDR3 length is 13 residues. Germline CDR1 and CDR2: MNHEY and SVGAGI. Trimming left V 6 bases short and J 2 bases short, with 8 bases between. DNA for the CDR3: TGTGCCAGCAGCCAGGGAGCTGGAAACACCATATATTTT. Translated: CASSQGAGNTIYF.

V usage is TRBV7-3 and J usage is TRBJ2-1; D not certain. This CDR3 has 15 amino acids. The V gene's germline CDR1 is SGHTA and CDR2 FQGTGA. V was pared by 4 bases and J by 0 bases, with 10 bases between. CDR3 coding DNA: TGTGCCAGCAGCTCTACTACGAGCTCCTACAATGAGCAGTTCTTC. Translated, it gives CASSSTTSSYNEQFF.

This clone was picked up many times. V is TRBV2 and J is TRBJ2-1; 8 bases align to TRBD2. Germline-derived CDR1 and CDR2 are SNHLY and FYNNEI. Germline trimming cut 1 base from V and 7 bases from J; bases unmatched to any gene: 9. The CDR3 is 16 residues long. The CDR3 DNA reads TGTGCCAGCAGTGAAGTTCGAGCGGGGGCTTATAATGAGCAGTTCTTC. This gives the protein CASSEVRAGAYNEQFF.